This T cell receptor beta chain is from a study of OX40 agonist ivuxolimab in advanced cancers. Study context: An agonistic human IgG2 monoclonal antibody against OX40 (CD134) was given. Under the entry rules, prior anti-PD-1, anti-PD-L1 or anti-CTLA-4 therapy was allowed, and about 40% had some.

Assay used: immunoSEQ multiplex PCR; TCRdb lists only in-frame clones, some missing. The sample lists more than 90,000 clones, about four fifths occurring once. The V gene's germline CDR1 is MRHNA and CDR2 SNTAGT. V trimming: 6 bases; J trimming: 7 bases; junction bases outside the gene matches: 13. The CDR3 extends over 16 amino acids. Turning to this clone: What it binds is unknown.

The timepoints at which blood was sampled were baseline, cycle 4 day 1, and cycle 7 day 1. Points from the study as a whole: Averaging showed that CD8+ T cells had more expanded clones than CD4+ did.

This clonotype was obtained from an adult with an advanced solid tumor such as melanoma, head and neck, liver or kidney cancer. The chain has TRBV6-4 and TRBJ2-1; 9 bases map to TRBD2. Sequencing used CD4+ or CD8+ T cells sorted from blood, obtained in a trial of the OX40 agonist ivuxolimab. The CDR3, as DNA: TGTGCCAGCAGACCAAACGCGGGACTAGCTGAGAATGAGCAGTTCTTC. Translated, it gives CASRPNAGLAENEQFF.